This entry features one T cell receptor beta chain sequence. This specimen comes from a study of blood T cell repertoires in COVID-19. Across the whole study: Some COVID-19 samples were acute and others convalescent; all came from the United States, Italy and Spain. T cells, B-cell-depleted T cells, or PBMCs provided the cDNA or gDNA that served as material.

The germline V and J ends were trimmed by 0 bases and 6 bases, with 7 bases remaining between them. CDR3 length: 13 residues. CDR1 is SGHKS, CDR2 YYEKEE, per germline (reference sequence). As processed by the authors: Amplification with reference gene primers provided the estimates of nucleated cell counts. Assay used: immunoSEQ multiplex PCR; TCRdb lists only in-frame clones, some missing. That table is the source of V, J and clone size, and D and trimming were worked out from the DNA. The table has roughly 260,000 clones, about 87% seen once; the top ten hold approximately 4.3%. The receptor was derived from a man aged 55 to 69 who had recovered from COVID-19. The chain employs TRBV5-5 and TRBJ1-5; D remains ambiguous. The specimen was peripheral blood. CDR3 sequence: CASSLEWAQPQHF. The CDR3, as DNA: TGTGCCAGCAGCTTGGAATGGGCTCAGCCCCAGCATTTT.